Following are 20 T cell receptor beta chains from one sample sequenced in a study of spatial heterogeneity in lung cancer. TCRdb recomputed calls from the 5' RACE reads with MiXCR, one row per CDR3 protein. The data hold about 23,000 distinct CDR3 sequences, with about 4.4% observed a single time. Time point described: sample taken at primary tumor resection. Source: PBMCs, taken at surgery. Every receptor here comes from a male donor with early-stage non-small cell lung cancer.

This clonotype was detected many times. The chain recombines TRBV6-5 with TRBJ1-5; no definite D call. The ends were cut back, 2 bases at V and 3 bases at J, with 8 bases in the middle. Germline CDR1 reads MNHEY; CDR2 reads SVGAGI. The length of the CDR3 is 14 residues. This chain's CDR3 is CASSYVGVNQPQHF. The CDR3 DNA reads as TGTGCCAGCAGTTACGTCGGGGTCAATCAGCCCCAGCATTTT.

This clonotype was counted ten times or more. The chain carries TRBV6-5 and TRBJ2-3; the match to TRBD2 covers 10 bases. Germline assignment: CDR1 MNHEY and CDR2 SVGAGI. The CDR3 is made up of 17 amino acids. Trimming at V came to 0 bases and at J to 1 base, leaving 4 bases not matched to a gene. CDR3: CASSYSSSGRGTDTQYF. CDR3 in DNA: TGTGCCAGCAGTTACTCTTCAAGCGGGAGGGGCACAGATACGCAGTATTTT.

At least ten counts were recorded for this clonotype. This chain joins TRBV5-1 and TRBJ1-2; D is unresolved. The CDR3 totals 16 residues. Looked up from germline, CDR1 is SGHRS and CDR2 is YFSETQ. V dropped 0 bases and J dropped 2 bases, with 14 bases sitting between them. The CDR3, as DNA: TGCGCCAGCAGCTTGGGTTTCGGGGAGACGAACTATGGCTACACCTTC. Its protein is CASSLGFGETNYGYTF.

This clonotype was picked up many times. This chain links TRBV29-1 with TRBJ2-1, with D unresolved. Germline CDR1 SQVTM, CDR2 ANQGSEA. V was trimmed by 2 bases and J by 4 bases, leaving 6 bases between them. There are 12 residues in the CDR3. DNA for the CDR3: TGCAGCGTTGAATATAGGTACAATGAGCAGTTCTTC. It yields the protein CSVEYRYNEQFF.

The J gene is TRBJ2-3, the V gene TRBV3-1; 13 nucleotides match TRBD2. The CDR3 totals 17 residues. V was clipped by 4 bases and J by 1 base; unmatched bases: 5. Looked up from germline, CDR1 is LGHDT and CDR2 is YNNKEL (reference sequence). The CDR3 loop reads CASSRTSGGFGTDTQYF. CDR3 coding DNA: TGTGCCAGCAGCCGGACTAGCGGGGGTTTCGGCACAGATACGCAGTATTTT.

This clonotype appeared many times. This chain links TRBV7-2 with TRBJ1-5, with D possibly matching TRBD1 (5 bases). The germline V gene has CDR1 SGHTA and CDR2 FQGNSA. Trimming left V 5 bases short and J 6 bases short, with 14 bases between. The CDR3 consists of 14 residues. The CDR3 spells CASSQWGVGQPQHF. For the CDR3, the DNA is TGTGCCAGCAGCCAGTGGGGCGTGGGTCAGCCCCAGCATTTT. Looking up the rest from reference TRBV7-2 and TRBJ1-5 gives the full variable domain: GAGVSQSPSNKVTEKGKDVELRCDPISGHTALYWYRQSLGQGLEFLIYFQGNSAPDKSGLPSDRFSAERTGGSVSTLTIQRTQQEDSAVYLCASSQWGVGQPQHFGDGTRLSIL.

This clonotype has ten or more counts. CDR3 bases: TGCGCCAGCAGCGGGCCCCTAGCGGTGCTGAACACCGGGGAGCTGTTTTTT. The encoded protein is CASSGPLAVLNTGELFF. The rearrangement joins TRBV4-3 to TRBJ2-2, with 7 positions matching TRBD2. In germline, CDR1 is LGHNA, CDR2 YSLEER. The CDR3 has 17 residues. After removal of 5 bases from V and 1 base from J, the junction contained 10 bases not matched to a gene.

This clonotype was counted at least ten times. The V call is TRBV20-1, the J call TRBJ2-3, with TRBD1 matching over 7 bases. The junction had 6 bases not matched to a gene; V was cut back by 6 bases and J by 3 bases. The CDR3 consists of 13 residues. Germline V gene lookup returns CDR1 DFQATT and CDR2 SNEGSKA (reference sequence). The chain's CDR3 is CSANQGVTDTQYF. The CDR3 DNA follows: TGCAGTGCCAACCAGGGGGTAACAGATACGCAGTATTTT.

By sample share, this clonotype is medium-sized. CDR3 protein: CASSFDRAYEQYF. The CDR3 bases are TGTGCCAGCAGTTTCGACAGGGCGTACGAGCAGTACTTC. The V call is TRBV27, the J call TRBJ2-7, with 7 bases identical to TRBD1. The CDR3 is made up of 13 amino acids. J was trimmed by 4 bases and V by 3 bases; bases with no gene match: 3. CDR1 MNHEY and CDR2 SMNVEV come from the germline V gene (reference sequence).

This clonotype was picked up many times. This sequence joins TRBV7-2 and TRBJ2-6; a possible D gene is TRBD2 (6 bases). CDR3 length equals 17 residues. Between the trimmed V and J ends, which lost 5 bases and 0 bases, there was a span of 14 bases. Germline CDR1 and CDR2: SGHTA and FQGNSA. The CDR3 DNA reads as TGTGCCAGCAGCCCCAGCGGGTACGGCTCTGGGGCCAACGTCCTGACTTTC. It yields the protein CASSPSGYGSGANVLTF.

This clonotype has ten or more counts. The chain joins TRBV6-2 or TRBV6-3 to TRBJ2-5; a possible D gene is TRBD2 (5 bases). V dropped 2 bases and J dropped 1 base, with 8 bases sitting between them. CDR3 length: 14 amino acids. CDR1 MNHEY and CDR2 SVGEGT come from the germline V gene. The CDR3 is CASSYGLPQETQYF. Here the CDR3 DNA reads TGTGCCAGCAGTTACGGACTCCCCCAAGAGACCCAGTACTTC.

This clonotype was counted ten times or more. The chain links TRBV5-1 to TRBJ2-2, with TRBD1 matching over 7 bases. CDR1 is SGHRS and CDR2 is YFSETQ in the germline V gene. V gave up 2 bases and J gave up 5 bases; unmatched junction bases: 3. CDR3 size: 14 residues. The CDR3, as DNA: TGCGCCAGCAGCTTCCGACAGGGTACCGGGGAGCTGTTTTTT. Translation: CASSFRQGTGELFF.

This clonotype was found once. The chain employs TRBV27 and TRBJ2-1; TRBD2 is a possible D gene (7 bases). This CDR3 region has 16 residues. The V and J ends lost 5 bases and 0 bases respectively, with 14 bases between them. From germline, CDR1 is MNHEY and CDR2 SMNVEV (reference sequence). CDR3 in DNA: TGTGCCAGCAGTCGGCTAGGGGGGGCCTCCTACAATGAGCAGTTCTTC. As protein: CASSRLGGASYNEQFF.

By frequency in the sample, this clonotype is medium-sized. The chain carries TRBV28 and TRBJ2-7; a possible D gene is TRBD2 (6 bases). V was clipped by 1 base and J by 7 bases, with 11 bases between them. Germline assignment: CDR1 MDHEN and CDR2 SYDVKM. The CDR3 has 13 residues. The chain's CDR3 is CASSLSEGEEQYF. In nucleotides, the CDR3 is TGTGCCAGCAGTTTATCGGAGGGAGAGGAGCAGTACTTC.

In its sample, this clonotype was seen many times. This chain joins TRBV6-6 and TRBJ2-1, with 10 bases identical to TRBD2. Trimming removed 5 bases from V and 8 bases from J; junction bases left unmatched: 3. From germline, CDR1 is MNHNY and CDR2 SVGAGI (reference sequence). There are 13 residues in the CDR3. CDR3 sequence: CASSSGGADEQFF. The CDR3 bases are TGTGCCAGCAGTAGCGGGGGGGCCGATGAGCAGTTCTTC.

This clonotype was observed at least ten times. This sequence joins TRBV4-2 and TRBJ1-5, with D possibly being TRBD1 (6 bases). Per germline, CDR1 LGHNA and CDR2 YNFKEQ. This CDR3 spans 16 amino acids. V shed 1 base and J shed 4 bases, with 14 bases lying between them. The CDR3 DNA sequence: TGTGCCAGCAGCCAAGCCTTGACAGGAAGGAATCAGCCCCAGCATTTT. Translation: CASSQALTGRNQPQHF.

This clonotype is classed as medium-sized. The rearrangement uses TRBV7-9 and TRBJ2-1; D is possibly TRBD1 or TRBD2 (5 bases each). Germline V CDR1 and CDR2: SEHNR, FQNEAQ (reference sequence). The CDR3 totals 15 residues. V lost 8 bases, J lost 8 bases, and 22 bases lay in between. The CDR3 region has the DNA TGTGCCAGCCCCACGGGGCAGGGAGTCTGGGATGAGCAGTTCTTC. It codes for CASPTGQGVWDEQFF.

This clonotype was seen ten or more times. The genes are TRBV28 and TRBJ2-1, with TRBD1 identical over 7 bases. Germline loops: CDR1 MDHEN, CDR2 SYDVKM. This CDR3 is 14 amino acids long. V lost 3 bases to trimming and J lost 5 bases; unmatched junction nucleotides: 4. The CDR3 DNA reads TGTGCCAGCAGTTTCGCCGGGACAGACAATGAGCAGTTCTTC. It specifies CASSFAGTDNEQFF.

This clonotype occurred a few times. The J gene is TRBJ1-1, the V gene TRBV7-9; no definite D call. Trimming left V 3 bases short and J 6 bases short, with 8 bases between. Germline V gene sequence: CDR1 SEHNR, CDR2 FQNEAQ (reference sequence). This CDR3 is 12 amino acids long. This CDR3 is CASSFQGPEAFF. CDR3 coding DNA: TGTGCCAGCAGCTTTCAAGGGCCTGAAGCTTTCTTT.

This clonotype has ten or more counts. The J gene is TRBJ2-1, the V gene TRBV12-3 or TRBV12-4, with D unresolved. Trimming left V 4 bases short and J 2 bases short, with 0 bases between. This CDR3 contains 11 residues. The CDR3 region is CASSSYNEQFF. CDR3 DNA: TGTGCCAGCAGTTCCTACAATGAGCAGTTCTTC.